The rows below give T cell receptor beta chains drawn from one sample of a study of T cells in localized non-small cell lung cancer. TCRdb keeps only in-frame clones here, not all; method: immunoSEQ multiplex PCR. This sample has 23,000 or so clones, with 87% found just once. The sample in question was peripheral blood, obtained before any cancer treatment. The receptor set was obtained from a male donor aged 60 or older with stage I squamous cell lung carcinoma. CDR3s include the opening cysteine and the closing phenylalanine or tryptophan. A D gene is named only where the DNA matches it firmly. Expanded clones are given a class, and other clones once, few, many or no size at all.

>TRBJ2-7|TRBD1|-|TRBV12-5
TGTGCTAGTGGTTTGGCCGGGACAGGGGAGTACGAGCAGTACTTC
CASGLAGTGEYEQYF
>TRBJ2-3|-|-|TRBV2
TGTGCCAGCACCCGTAGGGGGACAGATACGCAGTATTTT
CASTRRGTDTQYF
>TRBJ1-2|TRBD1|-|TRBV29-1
TGCAGCGTGGGGGACAGCAAACTGCGAACGGATGGCTACACCTTC
CSVGDSKLRTDGYTF
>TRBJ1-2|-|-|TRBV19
TGTGCCAGTAGTGTCCGGCGGGCTGGAAGTGGCTACACCTTC
CASSVRRAGSGYTF
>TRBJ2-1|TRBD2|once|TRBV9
TGTGCCAGCAGCGTAGGCCCGACTAGCCAAAATGAGCAGTTCTTC
CASSVGPTSQNEQFF
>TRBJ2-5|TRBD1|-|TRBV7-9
TGTGCCAGCATCTCAGGACAGGGGGTGACCCAGTACTTC
CASISGQGVTQYF
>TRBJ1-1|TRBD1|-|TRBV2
TGTGCCAGCAGGAGGACAGGGGGCCACACTGAAGCTTTCTTT
CASRRTGGHTEAFF
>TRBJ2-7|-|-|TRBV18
TGTGCCAGCTCACCGGGCGCTTCCTACGAGCAGTACTTC
CASSPGASYEQYF
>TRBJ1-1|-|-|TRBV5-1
TGCGCCAGCAGCCAGACAGGTTCGAACACTGAAGCTTTCTTT
CASSQTGSNTEAFF
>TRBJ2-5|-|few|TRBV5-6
TGTGCCAGCAGCTCGAGCCCGGGACTCACTTTGGACCAGGAGACCCAGTACTTC
CASSSSPGLTLDQETQYF
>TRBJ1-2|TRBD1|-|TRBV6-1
TGTGCCAGCAGTGTCGACAGGGGAAGCTATGGCTACACCTTC
CASSVDRGSYGYTF
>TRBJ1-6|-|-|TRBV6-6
TGTGCCAGCAGTTACTCGAATCAGGGAACACCCCTCCACTTT
CASSYSNQGTPLHF
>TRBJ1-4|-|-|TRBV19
TGTGCCAGTTCCGGACGAGATGAAAAACTGTTTTTT
CASSGRDEKLFF
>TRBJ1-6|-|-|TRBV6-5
TGTGCCAGCATGTTTAGTCATAATTCACCCCTCCACTTT
CASMFSHNSPLHF
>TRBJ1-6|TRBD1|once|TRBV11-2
TGTGCCAGCAGCCGCGAATGGGGACAGGTCGGCCCGTCCCTCCACTTT
CASSREWGQVGPSLHF
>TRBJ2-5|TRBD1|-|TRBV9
TGTGCCAGCAGCCCTTGGACAGGGGATTCAGAGACCCAGTACTTC
CASSPWTGDSETQYF
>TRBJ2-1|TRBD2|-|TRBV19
TGTGCCAGTAGTATCGAGAGCGGGGGGGCCTACAATGAGCAGTTCTTC
CASSIESGGAYNEQFF
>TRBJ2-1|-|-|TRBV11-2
TGTGCCAGCAGCTTTGAGACAGGATACAATGAGCAGTTCTTC
CASSFETGYNEQFF
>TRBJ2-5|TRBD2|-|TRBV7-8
TGTGCCAGCAGCCCCGGGACTAGAGGAGAGACCCAGTACTTC
CASSPGTRGETQYF
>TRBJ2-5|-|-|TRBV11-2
TGTGCCAGCACTCCCTTCAGAGGGGCGGGAGAGACCCAGTACTTC
CASTPFRGAGETQYF
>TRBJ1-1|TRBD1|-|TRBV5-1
TGCGCCAGCAGCTTACAGGGGTTCGGAAACACTGAAGCTTTCTTT
CASSLQGFGNTEAFF
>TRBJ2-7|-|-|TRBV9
TGTGCCAGCAGCGTAGGGTTCGGGGGTCCTTACGAGCAGTACTTC
CASSVGFGGPYEQYF
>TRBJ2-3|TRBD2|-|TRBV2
TGTGCCAGCAGTAGAGCTAGCGGTGTTAGCACAGATACGCAGTATTTT
CASSRASGVSTDTQYF
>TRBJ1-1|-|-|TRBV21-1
TGTGCCAGCAGGCTATCTGTAGCTACACATCGCACTGAAGCTTTCTTT
CASRLSVATHRTEAFF
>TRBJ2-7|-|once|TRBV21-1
TGTGCCAGCAGCTACCGGGCAGGGGTCGAGCAGTACTTC
CASSYRAGVEQYF
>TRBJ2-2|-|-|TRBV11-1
TGTGCCAGCAGCTTAAACAGGGACACCGGGGAGCTGTTTTTT
CASSLNRDTGELFF
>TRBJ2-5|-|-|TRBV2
TGTGTCAGCAATTTGCAAGAGACCCAGTACTTC
CVSNLQETQYF
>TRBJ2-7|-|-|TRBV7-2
TGTGCCAGCAGCTTAATCTCCAGCGGCTACGAGCAGTACTTC
CASSLISSGYEQYF
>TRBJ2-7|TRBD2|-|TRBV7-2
TGTGCCAGCAGCGCCGATAGCGGGGGGTCCTACGAGCAGTACTTC
CASSADSGGSYEQYF
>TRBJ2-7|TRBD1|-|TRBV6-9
TGTGCCAGCAGGTCTGGACAGGGTAACGAGCAGTACTTC
CASRSGQGNEQYF
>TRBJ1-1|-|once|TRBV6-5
TGTGCCAGCATCTTAAGGGCGGGGACGAAGCGAGCTTTCTTT
CASILRAGTKRAFF
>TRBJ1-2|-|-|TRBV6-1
TGTGCCAGCAGGGGCGCCTGGAACTATGGCTACACCTTC
CASRGAWNYGYTF
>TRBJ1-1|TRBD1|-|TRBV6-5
TGTGCCAGCACCATGGACAGGACAGGTGAAGCTTTCTTT
CASTMDRTGEAFF
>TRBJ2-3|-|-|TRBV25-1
TGTGCCAGCAGTGAATCCGGCACAGATACGCAGTATTTT
CASSESGTDTQYF
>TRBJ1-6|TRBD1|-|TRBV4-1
TGCGCCAGCAGCCAGGGGGGACAGGTGGGGTATAATTCACCCCTCCACTTT
CASSQGGQVGYNSPLHF
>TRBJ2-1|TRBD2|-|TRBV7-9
TGTGCCAGCAGCTTAGCGGGAGCGGGAGTAAACAATGAGCAGTTCTTC
CASSLAGAGVNNEQFF
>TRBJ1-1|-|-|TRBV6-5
TGTGCCAGCAGTTCGGGGGTCGGAGGGCTGAAAGCTTTCTTT
CASSSGVGGLKAFF
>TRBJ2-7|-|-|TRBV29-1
TGCAGCGTTGACCCAGGACAGCGATCGGGGGAGCAGTACTTC
CSVDPGQRSGEQYF
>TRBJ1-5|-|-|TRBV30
TGTGCCTGGAGTTTCCATAGCAATCAGCCCCAGCATTTT
CAWSFHSNQPQHF
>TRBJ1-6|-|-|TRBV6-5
TGTGCCAGCAGTTATTCGTCCGTTAATAATTCACCCCTCCACTTT
CASSYSSVNNSPLHF
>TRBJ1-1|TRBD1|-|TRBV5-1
TGCGCCAGCAGCTACACAGGGGATTGGACTGAAGCTTTCTTT
CASSYTGDWTEAFF
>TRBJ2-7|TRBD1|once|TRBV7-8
TGTGCCAGCAGCTTTGGGACAGGTTCCTACGAGCAGTACTTC
CASSFGTGSYEQYF
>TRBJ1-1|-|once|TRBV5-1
TGCGCCAGCAGCTTGTATGTGGGTAGGACTGAAGCTTTCTTT
CASSLYVGRTEAFF
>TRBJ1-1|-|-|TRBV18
TGTGCCAGCTCGTACTACAGCCAAATGAACACTGAAGCTTTCTTT
CASSYYSQMNTEAFF